This entry lists 22 T cell receptor beta chains sequenced from one sample in a study of T-cell memory formation after mild COVID-19. MiXCR, run by TCRdb on the 5' RACE reads, gives a single entry per CDR3 protein. The top ten hold roughly 3.9% of the sample, which has roughly 170,000 distinct CDR3 sequences, around a sixth seen once. The sequencing input was PBMCs or a T cell subset sorted from them (not recorded which). These TCRs come from a man younger than 35 who had mild COVID-19 (a few samples of this study predate the infection). Cell type and time point are not known.

The CDR3 nucleotides read TGCAGCGTCGTCCGGGACAGGGGAGTTTACGAGCAGTACTTC. Translation: CSVVRDRGVYEQYF. J is TRBJ2-7 and V is TRBV29-1; 10 nucleotides line up with TRBD1. CDR3 length equals 14 residues. V gave up 6 bases and J gave up 4 bases; unmatched junction bases: 9. Germline V gives CDR1 SQVTM, CDR2 ANQGSEA.

This clonotype has more than one count but fewer than ten. The rearrangement uses TRBV6-1 and TRBJ1-2; the match to TRBD1 covers 12 bases. V was clipped by 6 bases and J by 8 bases; unmatched bases: 7. The CDR3 consists of 14 residues. Per the germline V gene, CDR1 is MNHNS and CDR2 is SASEGT. DNA of the CDR3: TGTGCCAGCAGAACCGGGACAGGGGGCGAAGGCTACACCTTC. Translating gives CASRTGTGGEGYTF.

This clonotype occurred a few times. This rearrangement joins TRBV7-2 to TRBJ1-2; 7 bases fit TRBD1. CDR1 is SGHTA, CDR2 FQGNSA, per germline. The CDR3 is 14 amino acids. The ends lost 5 bases at V and 4 bases at J; junction bases unmatched: 7. CDR3 in amino acids: CASSNRDRAYGYTF. In DNA, the CDR3 is TGTGCCAGCAGCAACCGGGACAGAGCCTATGGCTACACCTTC. Looking up the rest from reference TRBV7-2 and TRBJ1-2 gives the full variable domain: GAGVSQSPSNKVTEKGKDVELRCDPISGHTALYWYRQSLGQGLEFLIYFQGNSAPDKSGLPSDRFSAERTGGSVSTLTIQRTQQEDSAVYLCASSNRDRAYGYTFGSGTRLTVV.

The V and J genes are TRBV7-9 and TRBJ1-1; D is unclear. Trimming shortened V by 1 base and J by 3 bases, and 6 bases separated the two germline ends. The CDR3 is 13 residues long. CDR1 and CDR2 (germline): SEHNR, FQNEAQ (reference sequence). The CDR3 loop is CASSLGAHTEAFF. The DNA of the CDR3 is TGTGCCAGCAGCTTAGGGGCCCACACTGAAGCTTTCTTT.

This clonotype was seen more than once but under ten times. The chain couples TRBV6-4 to TRBJ1-6, with D perhaps TRBD1 (6 bases). This CDR3 spans 14 amino acids. The germline V and J ends were trimmed by 2 bases and 7 bases, with 9 bases remaining between them. CDR1 MRHNA and CDR2 SNTAGT come from the germline V gene. CDR3: CASSDNDRNSPLHF. The CDR3, as DNA: TGTGCCAGCAGTGACAACGACAGGAATTCACCCCTCCACTTT.

In its sample, this clonotype was seen a few times. V is TRBV6-2 or TRBV6-3 and J is TRBJ1-5; D ambiguous. CDR1 is MNHEY, CDR2 SVGEGT, per germline. Trimming cost V 6 bases and J 5 bases, with 8 bases left between them. CDR3 length equals 12 residues. CDR3 loop: CASRVPDQPQHF. For the CDR3, the DNA is TGTGCCAGCAGAGTACCCGATCAGCCCCAGCATTTT.

The chain has TRBV7-9 and TRBJ2-5; D perhaps matches TRBD2 (6 bases). The length of the CDR3 is 15 residues. With 6 bases removed from V and 5 bases from J, the gap between germline ends came to 19 bases. Germline lookup yields CDR1 SEHNR and CDR2 FQNEAQ (reference sequence). The CDR3 DNA reads as TGTGCCAGCAGGGCCGCAATCGGGGGTTCCGAGACCCAGTACTTC. Translating gives CASRAAIGGSETQYF. The full variable domain, its missing parts supplied by reference TRBV7-9 and TRBJ2-5, is DTGVSQNPRHKITKRGQNVTFRCDPISEHNRLYWYRQTLGQGPEFLTYFQNEAQLEKSRLLSDRFSAERPKGSFSTLEIQRTEQGDSAMYLCASRAAIGGSETQYFGPGTRLLVL.

The chain combines TRBV5-1 with TRBJ2-7; weak D call: TRBD2 (7 bases). CDR3 length: 15 residues. The germline CDR1 and CDR2 sequences are SGHRS and YFSETQ. V dropped 0 bases and J dropped 0 bases, with 10 bases sitting between them. The CDR3 nucleotides are TGCGCCAGCAGCTTGGCCGCGGGGGCCTCCTACGAGCAGTACGTC. This encodes CASSLAAGASYEQYV.

The chain uses TRBV24-1 and TRBJ2-3; 10 nucleotides line up with TRBD2. The CDR3 contains 18 residues. Germline values: CDR1 KGHDR, CDR2 SFDVKD. The V segment lost 4 bases and the J segment 0 bases; nucleotides outside the gene matches: 9. CDR3 sequence: CATSDPLAGLASTDTQYF. CDR3 coding DNA: TGTGCCACCAGTGACCCACTAGCGGGGCTTGCTAGCACAGATACGCAGTATTTT.

The gene calls are TRBV3-1 and TRBJ2-1, with TRBD1 identical over 7 bases. There are 16 residues in the CDR3. Germline CDR1 reads LGHDT; CDR2 reads YNNKEL (reference sequence). V dropped 2 bases and J dropped 9; count of bases not matched to a gene: 13. This chain's CDR3 is CASSQSPATGRAEQFF. CDR3 nucleotides: TGTGCCAGCAGCCAAAGCCCGGCGACAGGGCGTGCTGAGCAGTTCTTC.

The chain links TRBV7-3 to TRBJ2-1, with 9 bases that match TRBD2. Per the germline V gene, CDR1 is SGHTA and CDR2 is FQGTGA. There are 14 residues in the CDR3. The V and J ends lost 4 bases and 7 bases, in that order; junction bases with no gene match: 5. CDR3 DNA sequence: TGTGCCAGCAGCTCCCTGCGGGGGGGGAATGAGCAGTTCTTC. Residues: CASSSLRGGNEQFF.

This clonotype was counted ten times or more. The chain uses TRBV5-1 and TRBJ2-6; either TRBD1 or TRBD2 may supply D (5 bases each). Germline V gene sequence: CDR1 SGHRS, CDR2 YFSETQ. CDR3 length equals 16 residues. Trimming cost V 0 bases and J 0 bases, with 7 bases left between them. The CDR3: CASSLGGTSGANVLTF. DNA of the CDR3: TGCGCCAGCAGCTTGGGTGGGACCTCTGGGGCCAACGTCCTGACTTTC.

This chain connects TRBV20-1 to TRBJ1-1; D is uncertain. In germline, CDR1 is DFQATT, CDR2 SNEGSKA (reference sequence). This CDR3 has 13 amino acids. V shed 5 bases and J shed 0 bases, with 10 bases lying between them. In nucleotides, the CDR3 is TGCAGTGCTGGAGGACGGATGAACACTGAAGCTTTCTTT. Encoded protein: CSAGGRMNTEAFF.

This clonotype was seen only a few times. The chain carries TRBV5-1 and TRBJ1-2; D unresolved. CDR1 SGHRS and CDR2 YFSETQ come from the germline V gene. V lost 1 base to trimming and J lost 4 bases, with 11 bases between them. The CDR3 sequence is 14 residues long. DNA of the CDR3: TGCGCCAGCAGCTTGTTTTCGGGGAGCTATGGCTACACCTTC. Its translation is CASSLFSGSYGYTF.

This clonotype was seen only a few times. The chain employs TRBV7-2 and TRBJ1-1, with 7 bases aligning to TRBD1. The CDR3 totals 16 residues. Trimming took 5 bases from V and 2 from J; bases not matched to a gene: 11. The germline CDR1 and CDR2 sequences are SGHTA and FQGNSA. Written as DNA, the CDR3 is TGTGCCAGCAGCCCCAGGACAGGATGGGGTAACACTGAAGCTTTCTTT. Translation gives CASSPRTGWGNTEAFF.

V is TRBV11-3 and J is TRBJ1-5; D is uncertain. This CDR3 comprises 12 residues. CDR1 and CDR2 from the germline V gene are SGHNT and YENEEA. V was shortened by 1 base and J by 7 bases, with 5 bases between the two germline ends. The CDR3 spells CASSLVEQPQHF. The DNA for the CDR3 is TGTGCCAGCAGCTTAGTCGAGCAGCCCCAGCATTTT. The full variable domain, with the rest looked up from reference TRBV11-3 and TRBJ1-5, is EAGVVQSPRYKIIEKKQPVAFWCNPISGHNTLYWYLQNLGQGPELLIRYENEEAVDDSQLPKDRFSAERLKGVDSTLKIQPAELGDSAVYLCASSLVEQPQHFGDGTRLSIL.

This clonotype was seen a few times. The V gene is TRBV7-2, the J gene TRBJ2-5; possibly TRBD2 for D (5 bases). Trimming took off 8 bases at V and 1 base at J, with 14 bases between the two ends. The length of the CDR3 is 14 residues. From germline, CDR1 is SGHTA and CDR2 FQGNSA. The CDR3 sequence is CASARERIQETQYF. CDR3 DNA: TGTGCCAGCGCTAGGGAGCGGATCCAAGAGACCCAGTACTTC.

V gene TRBV5-6 combines with J gene TRBJ1-2; D is undetermined. With 4 bases removed from V and 2 bases from J, the gap between germline ends came to 15 bases. The germline V gene has CDR1 SGHDT and CDR2 YYEEEE. The CDR3 extends over 15 amino acids. The CDR3 DNA reads TGTGCCAGCAGCGCTGACTTGGCTGGGAACTATGGCTACACCTTC. It encodes CASSADLAGNYGYTF.

This clonotype was observed many times. CDR3 nucleotide sequence: TGCAGTGCCAATACAGGGAGTGGGCAGCCCCAGCATTTT. It encodes CSANTGSGQPQHF. V usage is TRBV20-1 and J usage is TRBJ1-5; possibly TRBD1 for D (6 bases). Germline V gives CDR1 DFQATT, CDR2 SNEGSKA (reference sequence). V gave up 6 bases and J gave up 7 bases, with 16 bases separating them. This CDR3 is built from 13 residues.

The V call is TRBV5-6, the J call TRBJ1-1, with no clear D. CDR1 and CDR2 (germline): SGHDT, YYEEEE. The CDR3 is made up of 13 amino acids. V dropped 7 bases and J dropped 4 bases, with 14 bases sitting between them. CDR3 amino acids: CASAAASVTEAFF. CDR3 nucleotide sequence: TGTGCCAGCGCCGCCGCTTCGGTCACTGAAGCTTTCTTT.

This clonotype was found a few times. V is TRBV29-1 and J is TRBJ1-1; tentatively, D is TRBD1 (5 bases). The V gene's germline CDR1 is SQVTM and CDR2 ANQGSEA. This CDR3 is built from 10 residues. Trimming took off 6 bases at V and 8 bases at J, with 10 bases between the two ends. The CDR3 coding sequence is TGCAGCGTGCACTCAGGGGAAGCTTTCTTT. This encodes CSVHSGEAFF.

This clonotype was observed a few times. The chain has TRBV18 and TRBJ2-5; weak D call: TRBD1 (8 bases). Trimming pared 0 bases from V and 9 bases from J, leaving 14 bases between. The CDR3 is 14 amino acids. Germline CDR1 is KGHSH and CDR2 is LQKENI. Here the CDR3 DNA reads TGTGCCAGCTCACCACCCGACAGGGGAGGGGCCCAGTACTTC. Protein: CASSPPDRGGAQYF.